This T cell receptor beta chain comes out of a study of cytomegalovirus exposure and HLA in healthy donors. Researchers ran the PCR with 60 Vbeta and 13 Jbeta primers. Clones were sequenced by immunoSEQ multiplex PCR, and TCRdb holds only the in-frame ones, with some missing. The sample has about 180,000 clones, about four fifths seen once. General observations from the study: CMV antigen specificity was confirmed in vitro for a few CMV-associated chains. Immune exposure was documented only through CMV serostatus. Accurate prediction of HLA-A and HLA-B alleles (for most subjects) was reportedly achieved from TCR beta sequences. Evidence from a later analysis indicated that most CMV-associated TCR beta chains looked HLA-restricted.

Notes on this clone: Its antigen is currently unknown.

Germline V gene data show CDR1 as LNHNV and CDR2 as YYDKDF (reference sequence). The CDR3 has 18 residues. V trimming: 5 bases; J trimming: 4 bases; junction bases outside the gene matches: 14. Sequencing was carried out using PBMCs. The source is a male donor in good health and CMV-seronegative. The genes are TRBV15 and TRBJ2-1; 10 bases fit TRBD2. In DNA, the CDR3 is TGTGCCACCAGCTTGGGGGCTAGCGGGAGTTCTGGGTACAATGAGCAGTTCTTC. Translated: CATSLGASGSSGYNEQFF.